This T cell receptor (beta chain) was obtained from a study of vaccination and CD4 T cells after COVID-19. Study-wide context: Overlapping spike peptides from SARS-CoV-2, HCoV-NL63, HCoV-OC43 and HCoV-229E served to stimulate the cells.

This clonotype showed up just a few times. The antigen is undetermined. Treatment denoted: roughly ten-day PBMC culture with coronavirus spike peptide pools or control peptides (ViraFEST assay). Investigators obtained the unexposed donor's CD4+ T cells before the COVID-19 pandemic (2011-2018). ViraFEST grew antigen-specific T cells using peptide pools, then sequenced TCRs. Oncomine TCR Beta short-read sequencing was applied to DNA from cultured CD4+ T cells. TCRdb passed the PCR reads through MiXCR, listing each CDR3 protein once. The table lists about 6,600 distinct CDR3 sequences, 29% of them singletons. Germline V gene data show CDR1 as MNHNS and CDR2 as SASEGT. The CDR3 sequence is 13 residues long. V was pared by 4 bases and J by 8 bases, with 4 bases of the junction left unmatched.

V is TRBV6-1 and J is TRBJ1-2; 10 bases align to TRBD1. This sequence originates from a human donor in good health. The sequencing sample was made of CD4+ T cells from blood, cultured in vitro. The CDR3 region has the DNA TGTGCCAGCAGTGGACAGGGGGCGCGGGGCTACACCTTC. It translates to CASSGQGARGYTF.